The sequence of this TCR beta chain was determined in a study of beta chain features in type 1 diabetes. Study results and limitations: VDJ junctions from type 1 diabetes patients carried fewer insertions and larger deletions.

The germline CDR1 and CDR2 sequences are MNHNS and SASEGT. CDR3 length: 12 amino acids. V was cut by 4 bases and J by 3 bases, with 5 bases left in between. This clone was detected a few times. Its antigen is unidentified. Investigators reverse transcribed all isolated RNA, so they sequenced expressed TCRB transcripts. Libraries were prepared by immunoSEQ multiplex PCR; TCRdb keeps only in-frame clonotypes and omits some of them. The data show hundreds of thousands of clones, less than 15% seen once. This chain uses TRBV6-1 with TRBJ2-3; D unresolved. Material for sequencing was central memory CD4+ T cells from blood. The source of this sequence is a man aged 25 to 40 in good health. Written as DNA, the CDR3 is TGTGCCAGCAGTGCACCGACAGATACGCAGTATTTT. Amino acid sequence: CASSAPTDTQYF.